This TCR beta chain was identified during a study of spatial heterogeneity in lung cancer. TCRdb used MiXCR to reprocess the 5' RACE reads, holding one entry per CDR3 protein. The sample includes some 13,000 distinct CDR3 sequences, around 3.7% of them seen just once. The time point is: sample taken at primary tumor resection. Whole RNA from tumor, nontumor lung or frozen PBMC was sequenced unsorted. There are many counts of this clonotype. The origin of this receptor is a male donor with early-stage non-small cell lung cancer. The source material was PBMCs, sampled at surgery.

The CDR3 DNA is TGCAGCGCCCGGGACAGGGGTTTGACCCAGTACTTC. It translates to CSARDRGLTQYF. The chain links TRBV29-1 to TRBJ2-5, with 10 bases fitting TRBD1. The CDR3 has 12 residues. Germline V gives CDR1 SQVTM, CDR2 ANQGSEA. With 7 bases clipped from V and 7 bases from J, the junction kept 6 bases outside the gene matches.